The TCR beta chain under discussion was sequenced for a study of circulating and synovial CD4+ cells in juvenile arthritis (dated by TCRdb to the mid-2010s). Background for the entire study: TCRbeta CDR3 repertoires of circulating HLA-DR+ CD4 T cells, bulk blood CD4 T cells and synovial CD4 T cells were compared within each patient. The goal of repertoire sequencing was to confirm that a circulating synovial-like CD4 T cell subset was enriched in synovial clonotypes.

With respect to this clone: Its antigen target is currently unknown. One base away there is no much larger clone; base qualities are not given.

Library preparation was by the immunoSEQ multiplex PCR assay. An external provider carried out the TCRbeta CDR3 sequencing as a commercial service. On the authors' methods: The analyses used productive nucleotide sequences together with amino acid sequences obtained by in silico translation. Diversity was measured as Renyi entropy over a range of alpha values, and the median of 200 repeated subsamples was taken to equalise sample size. The distance between each pair of repertoires was calculated as one minus the Chao-modified Jaccard index, which corrects for under-sampling, and this distance was used for clustering. Frequency-weighted overlap with synovial clonotypes was computed at 200 sample sizes with 200 draws without replacement at each size, and the value at the size of the smaller sample was reported. Drawn from immuneACCESS, this table holds only the in-frame rearrangements with V and J called that TCRdb kept. Clones are partly lost; checked studies trace under half to an unresolved V gene and leave the rest unexplained. The V and J calls and clone size are taken from that table; D and trimming were inferred from the DNA. This sample gives about 33,000 clones in total; more than 90% of them show up just once. The ten largest clones add up to 0.15% to 0.2% of the sample.

The CDR1 and CDR2 encoded by the germline V gene are SGHAT and FQNNGV. V and J are trimmed by 5 bases and 4 bases, and the gene matches miss 18 bases of the junction. The CDR3 measures 19 amino acids from cysteine to phenylalanine. Only the CDR3 portion is preserved as DNA: 57 bases, with reading frame beginning at the first base. Donors of the sequenced samples were patients with active juvenile idiopathic arthritis. Sorting was carried out immediately after cells were thawed, and dead cells were excluded with Live/Dead Fixable Near-IR Stain. Results the study describes overall, beyond this receptor: Because CPL samples and bulk blood CD4 samples differed in T cell genome counts by at least an order of magnitude, sample-size effects were addressed. Traditional Vbeta family usage analysis did not detect the difference between circulating pathogenic-like lymphocytes and bulk blood T cells. Circulating pathogenic-like lymphocytes clustered together with synovial T cells, and compared with bulk blood, the circulating pathogenic-like lymphocytes shared a substantially higher fraction of CDR3 sequences with synovium. Since overlap with synovium went up as sequencing depth increased, the measured fractions of shared clonotypes likely underestimated the full repertoire overlap. Synovial and circulating pathogenic-like lymphocyte repertoires were less diverse than bulk blood CD4 repertoires, and some CPL samples were as oligoclonal as synovium.

The receptor chain draws on TRBV11-2 and TRBJ2-7; TRBD2 matches 12 bases in the middle. The clonotype comes from a human donor with juvenile idiopathic arthritis. Sequencing was performed on CD4+ T cells from blood. The DNA is TGTGCCAGCAGCCGTCACTTCTCTTCTAGCGGGAGGGCCGAGTACGAGCAGTACTTC. This yields the protein CASSRHFSSSGRAEYEQYF.